The 11 T cell receptor beta chains below were found in one sample sequenced in a study of cytomegalovirus exposure and HLA in healthy donors. With 60 Vbeta and 13 Jbeta primers, the PCR was carried out. Method: immunoSEQ multiplex PCR; TCRdb's copy keeps in-frame clones and lacks some. The sample lists roughly 100,000 clones, roughly 80% occurring once. Input material: PBMCs. These receptors were taken from a woman aged 40 to 55 in good health and CMV-seropositive.

The chain is built from TRBV12-5 and TRBJ2-7; D possibly corresponds to TRBD2 (6 bases). The CDR3 contains 15 residues. Germline V gene sequence: CDR1 LGHNT, CDR2 FRNRAP. Deletions cut 5 bases from V and 3 bases from J, with 17 bases between. The CDR3 loop reads CASGPSRDLGYEQYF. Written as DNA, the CDR3 is TGTGCTAGTGGTCCCTCCCGGGACTTGGGCTACGAGCAGTACTTC.

This chain connects TRBV5-1 to TRBJ2-2; 9 positions match TRBD1. The CDR3 runs to 17 residues. Germline CDR1 is SGHRS and CDR2 is YFSETQ. The junction had 12 bases not matched to a gene; V was cut back by 4 bases and J by 5 bases. CDR3 in DNA: TGCGCCAGCAGCCCACTTAACTCCGGGACAGGGACCGGGGAGCTGTTTTTT. This sequence encodes CASSPLNSGTGTGELFF.

This chain uses TRBV5-4 with TRBJ1-2; a possible D gene is TRBD1 (6 bases). This CDR3 region has 14 residues. Germline CDR1 reads SGHNT; CDR2 reads YYREEE (reference sequence). V was shortened by 2 bases and J by 5 bases, with 13 bases between the two germline ends. The CDR3, as DNA: TGTGCCAGCAGCTTTGGCAGGGGCGCATATGGCTACACCTTC. This translates into CASSFGRGAYGYTF. Full variable domain (rest looked up from reference TRBV5-4 and TRBJ1-2): ETGVTQSPTHLIKTRGQQVTLRCSSQSGHNTVSWYQQALGQGPQFIFQYYREEENGRGNFPPRFSGLQFPNYSSELNVNALELDDSALYLCASSFGRGAYGYTFGSGTRLTVV.

The rearrangement joins TRBV7-6 to TRBJ2-7; 7 bases line up with TRBD1. This CDR3 spans 13 amino acids. The trim removed 4 bases at V and 4 bases at J, leaving 4 bases unmatched. CDR1 is SGHVS and CDR2 is FNYEAQ in the germline V gene. CDR3: CASSSNRGYEQYF. CDR3 bases: TGTGCCAGCAGCTCGAACAGGGGTTACGAGCAGTACTTC.

A single count supports this clone. The chain couples TRBV7-2 to TRBJ2-7; D is perhaps TRBD2 (5 bases). This CDR3 contains 12 residues. Deletions cut 7 bases from V and 7 bases from J, with 14 bases between. Germline V lookup: CDR1 SGHTA, CDR2 FQGNSA. CDR3 bases: TGTGCCAGCAACCTATTTGGCGGGGAGCAGTACTTC. It is translated as CASNLFGGEQYF.

J is TRBJ2-7 and V is TRBV4-1; 10 bases map to TRBD2. Trimming cost V 4 bases and J 0 bases; bases outside gene matches: 9. The germline V gene encodes CDR1 MGHRA and CDR2 YSYEKL. The CDR3 is made up of 17 amino acids. In DNA, the CDR3 is TGCGCCAGCAGCCGCCGGCAAACTAGCGGGGACTCCTACGAGCAGTACTTC. Translation gives CASSRRQTSGDSYEQYF.

This rearrangement joins TRBV4-3 to TRBJ1-4; the match to TRBD1 covers 8 bases. The CDR3 spans 16 residues. Germline assignment: CDR1 LGHNA and CDR2 YSLEER. After removal of 4 bases from V and 7 bases from J, the junction contained 11 bases not matched to a gene. CDR3 in amino acids: CASSPFGSGGSEKLFF. CDR3 sequence (DNA): TGCGCCAGCAGCCCTTTTGGGTCAGGGGGCAGTGAAAAACTGTTTTTT.

The table lists this clone with a count of one. V gene TRBV4-1 combines with J gene TRBJ1-5; D might be TRBD1 (5 bases). The V end lost 3 bases, the J end lost 0 bases, and 9 bases lay between the germline ends. Germline V lookup: CDR1 MGHRA, CDR2 YSYEKL. The CDR3 is 15 amino acids. The CDR3 DNA follows: TGCGCCAGCAGCCAGGACAACCGTAGCAATCAGCCCCAGCATTTT. Its translation is CASSQDNRSNQPQHF.

Of note for this clone: This same CDR3 is encoded by further DNA sequences in the sample. This chain joins TRBV15 and TRBJ1-2; perhaps TRBD1 as D (5 bases). The CDR3 totals 16 residues. Per germline, CDR1 LNHNV and CDR2 YYDKDF (reference sequence). The V end was cut by 3 bases, the J end by 5 bases, with 19 bases between. The CDR3 DNA follows: TGTGCCACCAGCAGCCCCTTGGGCTTGGGGACTTATGGCTACACCTTC. This gives the protein CATSSPLGLGTYGYTF.

The chain links TRBV27 to TRBJ2-5; tentative D call: TRBD2 (5 bases). CDR1 is MNHEY, CDR2 SMNVEV, per germline (reference sequence). The CDR3 sequence is 16 residues long. V was trimmed by 0 bases and J by 5 bases, leaving 16 bases between them. CDR3 sequence (DNA): TGTGCCAGCAGTTTATCCCCTACGGGATCTAGGGAGACCCAGTACTTC. Protein: CASSLSPTGSRETQYF.

This clone came up a few times. The chain carries TRBV11-3 and TRBJ1-3; TRBD1 agrees at 9 bases. CDR1 SGHNT and CDR2 YENEEA come from the germline V gene. The length of the CDR3 is 15 residues. V gave up 4 bases and J gave up 0 bases; unmatched junction bases: 1. The CDR3 sequence: CASSSTGGSGNTIYF. The CDR3, as DNA: TGTGCCAGCAGCTCGACAGGGGGCTCTGGAAACACCATATATTTT.